What follows are 5 T cell receptor beta chains derived from one specimen sequenced in a study of cytomegalovirus exposure and HLA in healthy donors. 13 Jbeta primers and 60 Vbeta primers were used for the PCR. Profiling relied on immunoSEQ multiplex PCR, and the TCRdb table lists in-frame clones only, not all of them. The table has 90,000 to 120,000 clones, around three quarters seen once. Sequencing was performed on PBMCs. The source of these receptors is a female donor in good health and CMV-seropositive.

The chain has TRBV7-3 and TRBJ2-1; TRBD2 might be the D (7 bases). This CDR3 is 16 amino acids long. Germline-derived CDR1 and CDR2 are SGHTA and FQGTGA. Trimming removed 3 bases at V and 0 bases at J, with 12 bases between. CDR3 region: CASSFRGGSSYNEQFF. Written as DNA, the CDR3 is TGTGCCAGCAGCTTTAGGGGGGGTAGCTCCTACAATGAGCAGTTCTTC.

This chain connects TRBV5-4 to TRBJ1-5; D possibly corresponds to TRBD1 (6 bases). V was pared by 1 base and J by 7 bases, with 12 bases between. This CDR3 is built from 14 residues. Germline V gene sequence: CDR1 SGHNT, CDR2 YYREEE (reference sequence). The CDR3 sequence: CASSLWGLAQPQHF. As DNA, the CDR3 is TGTGCCAGCAGCTTGTGGGGGCTGGCGCAGCCCCAGCATTTT.

There are a few counts of this clone. The chain links TRBV11-2 to TRBJ1-2, with 12 bases identical to TRBD1. CDR3 length: 14 residues. In germline, CDR1 is SGHAT, CDR2 FQNNGV. Trimming removed 5 bases from V and 4 bases from J; junction bases left unmatched: 2. This chain's CDR3 is CASSRDRGLYGYTF. The CDR3 DNA follows: TGTGCCAGCAGCCGGGACAGGGGGCTCTATGGCTACACCTTC.

The gene calls are TRBV7-2 and TRBJ2-7; the D is unclear. The ends were cut back, 2 bases at V and 3 bases at J, with 11 bases in the middle. The CDR3 runs 14 residues. CDR1 is SGHTA, CDR2 FQGNSA, per germline. CDR3 protein: CASSLSQQVYEQYF. CDR3 bases: TGTGCCAGCAGCTTATCGCAACAAGTCTACGAGCAGTACTTC.

The rearrangement links TRBV19 to TRBJ2-1, with 14 bases matching TRBD2. The germline CDR1 and CDR2 sequences are LNHDA and SQIVND (reference sequence). The ends lost 6 bases at V and 8 bases at J; junction bases unmatched: 6. The CDR3 sequence is 15 residues long. The CDR3 is CASRTSGRAIDEQFF. CDR3 DNA: TGTGCCAGTAGGACTAGCGGGAGGGCCATCGATGAGCAGTTCTTC. Combining the CDR3 with reference TRBV19 and TRBJ2-1 gives the whole variable domain DGGITQSPKYLFRKEGQNVTLSCEQNLNHDAMYWYRQDPGQGLRLIYYSQIVNDFQKGDIAEGYSVSREKKESFPLTVTSAQKNPTAFYLCASRTSGRAIDEQFFGPGTRLTVL.